This T cell receptor beta chain appears in the sequencing data of a study of shared T cell receptors in the human thymus. Profiled with immunoSEQ multiplex PCR; TCRdb holds only in-frame clones, not every one. The repertoire holds hundreds of thousands of clones, with roughly 90% as singletons. This same sample was also part of a study on human thymus T cells. That paper notes: The sample donors, healthy Finnish infants, were having corrective surgery for congenital heart defects. Resections that were taken during corrective heart surgery supplied the thymus tissue. It looked as if thymic and blood repertoires used V and J genes in a biased way. As related research reported, thymic repertoires overlapped highly among unrelated individuals.

The TCR comes from a boy under two years old with a congenital heart defect. Sequencing was performed on thymocytes.

CDR3 in amino acids: CASSPMGYPRGEQYF. As DNA, the CDR3 is TGTGCCAGCAGTCCCATGGGGTACCCTAGGGGCGAGCAGTACTTC. The V call is TRBV28, the J call TRBJ2-7; D perhaps matches TRBD1 (5 bases). The CDR3 spans 15 residues. V dropped 5 bases and J dropped 6 bases, with 20 bases sitting between them. Germline V gene lookup returns CDR1 MDHEN and CDR2 SYDVKM.